Listed here are 13 T cell receptor beta chains from one sample, sequenced in a study of OX40 agonist ivuxolimab in advanced cancers. Some clones are missing from TCRdb's copy, which holds only in-frame ones; the method was immunoSEQ multiplex PCR. Of about 79,000 clones listed, around 92% are singletons. This specimen consisted of CD4+ or CD8+ T cells sorted from blood, obtained in a trial of the OX40 agonist ivuxolimab. The source is an adult with an advanced solid tumor such as melanoma, head and neck, liver or kidney cancer.

The V gene is TRBV7-9, the J gene TRBJ2-5; 10 nucleotides agree with TRBD1. Germline CDR1 and CDR2: SEHNR and FQNEAQ (reference sequence). V lost 4 bases, J lost 5 bases, and 4 bases stayed unmatched. CDR3 length: 14 amino acids. The CDR3 is CASSSTGGGETQYF. The CDR3 coding sequence is TGTGCCAGCAGCTCGACAGGGGGCGGTGAGACCCAGTACTTC.

This clone came up once. The V and J genes are TRBV10-3 and TRBJ1-2, with a weak D call TRBD1 (5 bases). V gave up 0 bases and J gave up 3 bases, with 11 bases separating them. There are 15 residues in the CDR3. CDR1 and CDR2 from the germline V gene are ENHRY and SYGVKD. The CDR3 nucleotides are TGTGCCATCAGTGAGTCTAGGGACTCCCACTATGGCTACACCTTC. Translated: CAISESRDSHYGYTF.

This clone was detected once. The chain carries TRBV6-5 and TRBJ2-5; tentatively, D is TRBD1 (6 bases). Trimming stripped 6 bases from V and 7 bases from J, with 15 bases between. Germline V gene lookup returns CDR1 MNHEY and CDR2 SVGAGI. CDR3 length: 13 residues. The CDR3 DNA sequence: TGTGCCAGCAGATCAACAGGGTTTGGGACCCAGTACTTC. Amino acids: CASRSTGFGTQYF.

The chain recombines TRBV2 with TRBJ2-5; possible D gene TRBD1, 5 bases. The CDR3 runs 13 residues. Per germline, CDR1 SNHLY and CDR2 FYNNEI. V was trimmed by 6 bases and J by 9 bases, leaving 17 bases between them. CDR3 sequence (DNA): TGTGCCAGCAGCAGGGTAAAAGAGTCGTCCCAGTACTTC. Amino acid sequence: CASSRVKESSQYF.

This chain connects TRBV19 to TRBJ2-3; 10 bases map to TRBD2. CDR3 size: 16 residues. CDR1 and CDR2 from the germline V gene are LNHDA and SQIVND (reference sequence). Trimming removed 9 bases from V and 2 bases from J; junction bases left unmatched: 11. CDR3 coding DNA: TGTGCCAGCCAACCCCGAGCGGGAGGGGCCACAGATACGCAGTATTTT. Residues: CASQPRAGGATDTQYF.

CDR3 sequence reads: CASSLAGGTGYTF. DNA of the CDR3: TGTGCCAGCAGCTTGGCAGGGGGTACTGGCTACACCTTC. This sequence joins TRBV5-4 and TRBJ1-2, with TRBD1 matching 7 bases. V dropped 0 bases and J dropped 7; count of bases not matched to a gene: 3. The length of the CDR3 is 13 residues. The V gene's germline CDR1 is SGHNT and CDR2 YYREEE (reference sequence).

The V call is TRBV30, the J call TRBJ1-4; D might be TRBD1 (6 bases). The CDR3 is 18 amino acids. V gave up 0 bases and J gave up 4 bases, with 21 bases separating them. Looked up from germline, CDR1 is GTSNPN and CDR2 is SVGIG (reference sequence). Here the CDR3 reads CAWSVQEIPQGNNEKLFF. The CDR3 DNA reads TGTGCCTGGAGTGTACAGGAAATCCCGCAGGGGAATAATGAAAAACTGTTTTTT.

V and J are TRBV7-9 and TRBJ2-2, with D hard to call. This CDR3 is 14 amino acids long. Trimming took 5 bases from V and 5 from J, leaving 12 bases between them. Germline-derived CDR1 and CDR2 are SEHNR and FQNEAQ (reference sequence). CDR3 sequence reads: CASSRSLGTGELFF. In DNA, the CDR3 is TGTGCCAGCAGCCGTTCCCTCGGGACCGGGGAGCTGTTTTTT.

This clone was seen just once. The chain is built from TRBV4-2 and TRBJ2-3; TRBD2 aligns across 10 bases. J lost 4 bases, V lost 3 bases, and 4 bases had no gene match. This CDR3 spans 15 amino acids. From germline, CDR1 is LGHNA and CDR2 YNFKEQ. DNA of the CDR3: TGTGCCAGCAGCCAGCTAGCGGGAGCTCCAGATACGCAGTATTTT. Its protein is CASSQLAGAPDTQYF.

This clone has just a few counts. The junction and the germline gene differ at one end; a read error may be behind it. The chain links TRBV9 to TRBJ2-7; D ambiguous. The germline V gene encodes CDR1 SGDLS and CDR2 YYNGEE. The CDR3 runs to 8 residues. The CDR3 DNA follows: TGTGCCAGCCATAGACCCTCCTTC. Its protein product is CASHRPSF.

This chain connects TRBV2 to TRBJ2-2; D may correspond to TRBD1 or TRBD2 (5 bases each). V dropped 8 bases and J dropped 4 bases, with 11 bases sitting between them. CDR1 is SNHLY, CDR2 FYNNEI, per germline. The length of the CDR3 is 13 residues. Written as DNA, the CDR3 is TGTGCCAGCCAGGGACCTCCCACCGGGGAGCTGTTTTTT. Translation: CASQGPPTGELFF.

The chain employs TRBV5-1 and TRBJ1-3, with 7 positions matching TRBD1. The CDR3 spans 15 residues. V was clipped by 5 bases and J by 2 bases; unmatched bases: 7. Germline V gene lookup returns CDR1 SGHRS and CDR2 YFSETQ. Here the CDR3 reads CASSSTGVAGNTIYF. CDR3 DNA sequence: TGCGCCAGCAGTTCTACAGGGGTCGCTGGAAACACCATATATTTT. The full variable domain, its missing parts supplied by reference TRBV5-1 and TRBJ1-3, is KAGVTQTPRYLIKTRGQQVTLSCSPISGHRSVSWYQQTPGQGLQFLFEYFSETQRNKGNFPGRFSGRQFSNSRSEMNVSTLELGDSALYLCASSSTGVAGNTIYFGEGSWLTVV.

V and J are TRBV6-1 and TRBJ1-5; D remains ambiguous. V dropped 0 bases and J dropped 6 bases, with 9 bases sitting between them. CDR1 is MNHNS, CDR2 SASEGT, per germline. The length of the CDR3 is 14 residues. The CDR3 region has the DNA TGTGCCAGCAGTGAAGCAGGGCGCGCTCAGCCCCAGCATTTT. This codes for CASSEAGRAQPQHF.